The TCR beta chain under discussion was sequenced for a study of T cells expressing NK-cell markers. Overall study context: TCR beta repertoires came from sorted CD3+CD56+NKG2C+, CD3+CD56+NKG2C- and CD3+CD56-NKG2C+ T cells.

General study findings and limits: In about six donors, dominant NKG2C+ clonotypes were roughly 1.0-7.0% of CD8+ T cells. Similarly, these clonotypes led the CD3+CD56-NKG2C+ fraction as well in several donors.

Germline V gene sequence: CDR1 MNHEY, CDR2 SVGEGT. The CDR3 runs 13 residues. For this clonotype: Its antigen remains unidentified.

TCRdb reprocessed the 5' RACE reads and keeps a single row for each CDR3 protein, giving no DNA. Its table lists about 550,000 distinct CDR3 sequences. The chain recombines TRBV6-2 or TRBV6-3 with TRBJ1-1; checking the TCRdb D call of TRBD1 is not possible without DNA. The TCR was taken from a man between 18 and 35 years old in good health. The sequencing input was blood T cells: a sorted CD56 or NKG2C T cell subset, CD4+ or CD8+ T cells, or bulk PBMC T cells (not recorded which). The CDR3 here is CASRRQGNTEAFF.